This note documents a single T cell receptor beta chain sequence. It lacks a known antigen. Base qualities are not provided; no much larger clone lies one nucleotide away. This sample was taken from a study of blood T cell repertoires in COVID-19 (dated by TCRdb to 2019 to 2021). Study-wide context: The collaborator samples originated in the United States, Italy and Spain and spanned the acute and convalescent phases of COVID-19. Where available, HLA class I and class II types were obtained from metadata supplied by the sample provider rather than from assay-based typing. Deeply sampled blood TCRbeta repertoires from subjects exposed to, actively infected with, or recovered from COVID-19 were included in the dataset. Sample metadata almost always included a de-identified subject ID, COVID-19 status, age in years and sex. The repertoires were released in a freely available public database intended as a resource for research on the immune response to SARS-CoV-2. The samples were drawn from two sources: the first 160 participants of the ongoing ImmuneRACE study, and 1,200 or so subjects contributed by 6 global collaborators. The material from the prospective study consisted of cDNA or gDNA derived from T cells, B-cell-depleted T cells, or PBMCs. On the study overall, not on this receptor specifically: The amount of clinical and demographic metadata varied by source and participant and was provided uncurated.

Collaborating institutions collected whole blood in K2EDTA tubes following their own protocols. For TCRbeta analysis, collaborators shipped samples in one of three forms: frozen whole blood, isolated PBMCs, or DNA extracted from either of those sample types. For CDR1 and CDR2, the germline V gene (reference sequence) lists LNHDA and SQIVND. For this chain, trimming is 7 bases at the V end and 0 bases at the J end, and the number of junction bases without a gene match is 6. From the cysteine through the phenylalanine, the CDR3 covers 14 amino acids. The sequence is cut down to CDR3 DNA, 42 bases in frame from base 1. TCRbeta CDR3 regions were amplified from genomic DNA by means of the immunoSEQ Assay, a bias-controlled multiplex PCR. As for how the authors treated the data: Nucleated cell counts per sample were estimated from amplification of reference gene primers within the assay. To quantify the absolute abundance of each unique TCRbeta CDR3 rearrangement, sequence reads were collapsed and filtered. For each sample, productive Simpson clonality was calculated by taking the square root of Simpson's diversity index across productive rearrangements. As stored in TCRdb, this immuneACCESS dataset retains in-frame rearrangements with V and J assigned. A fraction of the clones does not appear; measured against another copy, unresolved V genes explain less than half of the discrepancy, and the remainder lacks a known reason. The V and J calls and clone size are taken from that table; D and trimming were inferred from the DNA. The sample table contains 200,000 to 300,000 clones; only one count was recorded for 83% of them. Clones ranked in the top ten supply approximately 5.7% of the sample.

The sample was peripheral blood. This sequence originates from a human donor in a cohort sampled during active COVID-19. The V and J genes are TRBV19 and TRBJ2-7; 7 bases in the middle match TRBD1. The CDR3 region reads CASKQNRGSYEQYF. The nucleotides read TGTGCCAGTAAGCAAAACAGGGGCTCCTACGAGCAGTACTTC.